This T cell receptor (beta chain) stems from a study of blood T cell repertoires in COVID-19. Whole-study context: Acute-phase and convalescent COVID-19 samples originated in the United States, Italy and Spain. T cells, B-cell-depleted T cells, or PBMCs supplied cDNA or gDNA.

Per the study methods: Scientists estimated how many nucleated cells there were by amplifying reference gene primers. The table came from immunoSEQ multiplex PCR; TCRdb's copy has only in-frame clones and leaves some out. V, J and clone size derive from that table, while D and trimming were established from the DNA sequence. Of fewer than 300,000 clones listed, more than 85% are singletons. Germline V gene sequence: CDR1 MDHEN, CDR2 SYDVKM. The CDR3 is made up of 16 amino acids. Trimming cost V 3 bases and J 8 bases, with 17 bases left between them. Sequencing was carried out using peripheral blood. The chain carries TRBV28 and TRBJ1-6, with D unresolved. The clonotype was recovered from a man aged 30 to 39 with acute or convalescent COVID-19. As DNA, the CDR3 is TGTGCCAGCAGTTTTCTGACCGGGAGGTATGATTCACCCCTCCACTTT. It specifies CASSFLTGRYDSPLHF.